This record looks at one TCR beta chain sequence and its context. Its antigen is not identified. V was cut by 2 bases and J by 4 bases, with 6 bases left in between. The germline V gene encodes CDR1 MNHEY and CDR2 SMNVEV (reference sequence). The CDR3 is 13 amino acids. This sample was taken from a study of T cells in tuberculosis. For the study at large: In South Africa, adults with active tuberculosis were compared with IGRA-negative and latently infected IGRA-positive adolescents. The study's findings and limits: Smaller alpha distances in active tuberculosis partly reflected shorter CDR3-alpha lengths. GMM-specific TCRs were nearer to active tuberculosis alpha repertoires, suggesting expansion.

Using immunoSEQ multiplex PCR, the repertoire was profiled, and TCRdb retains in-frame clones only, with some absent. In the table there are 30,000 to 40,000 clones, 91% of which are singletons. On average roughly 100,000 T cells per donor were immunosequenced. Input material: PBMCs. The receptor comes from a donor aged 10-29 years with latent tuberculosis or without tuberculosis infection. The chain uses TRBV27 and TRBJ2-1, with no clear D. Here the CDR3 reads CASSLNEYNEQFF. Here the CDR3 DNA reads TGTGCCAGCAGTTTAAATGAGTACAATGAGCAGTTCTTC.